The 2 T cell receptor beta chains in this list originate from one sample, sequenced in a study of T cells after yellow fever vaccination. TCRdb re-called the 5' RACE reads through MiXCR, storing one row per CDR3 protein. The sample lists roughly 300,000 distinct CDR3 sequences, 8% to 9.5% seen once, with roughly a sixth in the top ten. The sample was PBMCs, taken about 41 days after the first yellow fever vaccination. These TCRs come from a man younger than 35 who received the YFV17D yellow fever vaccine.

This clonotype was detected a few times. In DNA, the CDR3 is TGTGCCAGCAGCGGAACCCGGGACAGGGAAAGTAGGCAGCCCCAGCATTTT. Protein sequence: CASSGTRDRESRQPQHF. This chain links TRBV6-1 with TRBJ1-5, with 9 bases aligning to TRBD1. J was trimmed by 7 bases and V by 6 bases; bases with no gene match: 16. The V gene's germline CDR1 is MNHNS and CDR2 SASEGT. The CDR3 runs 17 residues.

J is TRBJ2-7 and V is TRBV10-3; no definite D call. This CDR3 is 14 amino acids long. Trimming left V 10 bases short and J 0 bases short, with 16 bases between. Germline V lookup: CDR1 ENHRY, CDR2 SYGVKD. CDR3 amino acids: CATETEHNSYEQYF. CDR3 bases: TGTGCCACCGAAACGGAGCACAACTCCTACGAGCAGTACTTC.